Reported below is one TCR beta chain. The sample originates from a study of shared clonotypes between healthy human individuals. Each subset's genomic DNA was shared equally among a number of immunoSEQ plates. Clones were sequenced by immunoSEQ multiplex PCR, and TCRdb holds only the in-frame ones, with some missing. The sample lists about 2.4 million clones; 90% to 95% were seen once. The V end lost 5 bases, the J end lost 3 bases, and 16 bases lay between the germline ends. The CDR3 runs to 15 residues. CDR1 is MDHEN, CDR2 SYDVKM, per germline. Sequenced sample: naive CD4+ T cells sorted from blood. Subset in this sample: CD45RA+ positively selected. This receptor was obtained from a man aged 18 to 29 in good health. The chain couples TRBV28 to TRBJ1-1; possibly TRBD1 for D (5 bases). The CDR3 bases are TGTGCCAGCAGTCGCCCCGGGGGTTTCGACACTGAAGCTTTCTTT. It encodes CASSRPGGFDTEAFF.